The 27 T cell receptor beta chains below come from one sample, sequenced in a study of blood T cell repertoires in COVID-19 (dated by TCRdb to the early 2020s). The library was produced with the immunoSEQ multiplex PCR assay. The table comes from immuneACCESS by way of TCRdb, which keeps in-frame sequences with V and J called. Part of the clones is missing from these tables; in studies checked, under half for an unresolved V gene and the rest for unknown reasons. The sample table lists under 350,000 clones, about nine tenths of them with a count of one. Clones ranked in the top ten supply approximately 4.1% of the sample. The sample consisted of PBMCs or T cells enriched from blood (not recorded which). These receptors were obtained from a young man who had recovered from COVID-19.

This sequence joins TRBV6-5 and TRBJ1-1; TRBD1 is a possible D gene (5 bases). Germline CDR1 and CDR2: MNHEY and SVGAGI. Trimming left V 6 bases short and J 11 bases short, with 19 bases between. CDR3 size: 13 residues. The CDR3 loop reads CASSSTTDMRAFF. Written as DNA, the CDR3 is TGTGCCAGCAGCTCCACAACGGACATGCGGGCTTTCTTT.

The rearrangement joins TRBV7-9 to TRBJ2-3; a possible D gene is TRBD1 (6 bases). The CDR3 covers 16 residues. Trimming took 8 bases from V and 7 from J, leaving 25 bases between them. Germline V gene data show CDR1 as SEHNR and CDR2 as FQNEAQ (reference sequence). The CDR3 loop reads CASPKRRDTGKYTQYF. The CDR3 DNA follows: TGTGCCAGCCCGAAACGACGGGACACAGGCAAATATACGCAGTATTTT. The entire variable domain, with the rest obtained from reference TRBV7-9 and TRBJ2-3, is as follows: DTGVSQNPRHKITKRGQNVTFRCDPISEHNRLYWYRQTLGQGPEFLTYFQNEAQLEKSRLLSDRFSAERPKGSFSTLEIQRTEQGDSAMYLCASPKRRDTGKYTQYFGPGTRLTVL.

This clone was seen once. J is TRBJ2-3 and V is TRBV18; the D gene is possibly TRBD1 (6 bases). Germline CDR1 and CDR2: KGHSH and LQKENI. Trimming cost V 3 bases and J 5 bases, with 21 bases left between them. The CDR3 contains 17 residues. Here the CDR3 DNA reads TGTGCCAGCTCACCGACAATATTACAGGGCTTGGAAGATACGCAGTATTTT. It codes for CASSPTILQGLEDTQYF.

This rearrangement joins TRBV6-5 to TRBJ1-6, with D maybe TRBD1 (5 bases). The CDR3 has 14 amino acids. Germline values: CDR1 MNHEY, CDR2 SVGAGI. V dropped 4 bases and J dropped 10 bases, with 14 bases sitting between them. The CDR3 here is CASSLVGRDSPLHF. The CDR3 nucleotides read TGTGCCAGCAGTTTAGTGGGGAGGGACTCACCCCTCCACTTT.

The rearrangement joins TRBV5-6 to TRBJ2-7; perhaps TRBD1 as D (6 bases). Germline CDR1 and CDR2: SGHDT and YYEEEE. The CDR3 consists of 16 residues. V shed 1 base and J shed 2 bases, with 16 bases lying between them. The CDR3 loop reads CASSLNFRGTTYEQYF. DNA of the CDR3: TGTGCCAGCAGCTTGAATTTCAGGGGTACCACCTACGAGCAGTACTTC.

The gene calls are TRBV4-1 and TRBJ1-2; the match to TRBD1 covers 8 bases. This CDR3 region has 13 residues. Unmatched junction bases numbered 8, after V lost 6 bases and J lost 8 bases. Germline values: CDR1 MGHRA, CDR2 YSYEKL. In nucleotides, the CDR3 is TGCGCCAGCAGTCACGACAGGGGCCGCGGCTACACCTTC. It yields the protein CASSHDRGRGYTF.

The V gene is TRBV18, the J gene TRBJ1-6; no reliable D call. Germline loops: CDR1 KGHSH, CDR2 LQKENI. V lost 2 bases, J lost 7 bases, and 9 bases lay in between. The CDR3 extends over 14 amino acids. CDR3 residues: CASSPNRGNSPLHF. CDR3 coding DNA: TGTGCCAGCTCACCAAATAGAGGAAATTCACCCCTCCACTTT.

Only one count was recorded for this clone. The chain couples TRBV11-2 to TRBJ1-4, with TRBD1 identical over 7 bases. This CDR3 comprises 12 residues. Germline CDR1 and CDR2: SGHAT and FQNNGV. With V trimmed by 5 bases and J by 17 bases, 11 bases remained unmatched. CDR3 protein: CASSIRTGPRFF. The CDR3 DNA is TGTGCCAGCAGCATCCGGACAGGCCCCCGTTTTTTT.

The CDR3 reads CASMERGPTYNEQFF. CDR3 coding DNA: TGTGCCAGCATGGAAAGGGGTCCGACTTACAATGAGCAGTTCTTC. The genes are TRBV5-4 and TRBJ2-1; perhaps TRBD1 as D (5 bases). CDR3 length: 15 residues. Trimming pared 6 bases from V and 4 bases from J, leaving 17 bases between. Germline V gene lookup returns CDR1 SGHNT and CDR2 YYREEE (reference sequence).

The chain links TRBV10-1 to TRBJ2-3; weak D call: TRBD2 (6 bases). The germline V gene encodes CDR1 WNHNN and CDR2 SYGVQD (reference sequence). Trimming stripped 2 bases from V and 3 bases from J, with 15 bases between. The length of the CDR3 is 16 residues. This CDR3 is CASSERGLTGTDTQYF. CDR3 nucleotides: TGCGCCAGCAGTGAGCGAGGACTAACTGGGACAGATACGCAGTATTTT.

V and J are TRBV19 and TRBJ1-2; 9 bases map to TRBD1. Per the germline V gene, CDR1 is LNHDA and CDR2 is SQIVND (reference sequence). V dropped 6 bases and J dropped 5; count of bases not matched to a gene: 10. The CDR3 covers 15 residues. CDR3 sequence (DNA): TGTGCCAGTAGCCAAGTGTTGGGACAGGGATATGGCTACACCTTC. Encoded protein: CASSQVLGQGYGYTF. Looking up the rest from reference TRBV19 and TRBJ1-2 gives the full variable domain: DGGITQSPKYLFRKEGQNVTLSCEQNLNHDAMYWYRQDPGQGLRLIYYSQIVNDFQKGDIAEGYSVSREKKESFPLTVTSAQKNPTAFYLCASSQVLGQGYGYTFGSGTRLTVV.

The rearrangement joins TRBV4-1 to TRBJ2-2, with 9 bases identical to TRBD2. V shed 1 base and J 4 bases; nucleotides not matched to a gene: 4. The CDR3 is 16 residues long. The germline V gene encodes CDR1 MGHRA and CDR2 YSYEKL. The CDR3 region has the DNA TGCGCCAGCAGCCAAGGAGGCGGGGGGGTCACCGGGGAGCTGTTTTTT. The encoded protein is CASSQGGGGVTGELFF.

The rearrangement uses TRBV7-9 and TRBJ2-1; possibly TRBD1 for D (5 bases). Germline V CDR1 and CDR2: SEHNR, FQNEAQ (reference sequence). This CDR3 has 14 amino acids. V was trimmed by 5 bases and J by 2 bases, leaving 10 bases between them. The CDR3 DNA is TGTGCCAGCAGCCCTAGGGGCACCTACAATGAGCAGTTCTTC. This codes for CASSPRGTYNEQFF.

This clone was observed a few times. The chain employs TRBV19 and TRBJ2-1; 7 bases agree with TRBD2. The CDR3 contains 14 residues. Germline V gene lookup returns CDR1 LNHDA and CDR2 SQIVND (reference sequence). V shed 7 bases and J 3 bases; nucleotides not matched to a gene: 6. This CDR3 reads CASNGAGDYNEQFF. The CDR3, as DNA: TGTGCCAGTAACGGGGCGGGGGACTACAATGAGCAGTTCTTC.

This clone was found a few times. V and J are TRBV5-1 and TRBJ2-7; 9 nucleotides agree with TRBD1. This CDR3 has 16 amino acids. Germline CDR1 and CDR2: SGHRS and YFSETQ. V lost 4 bases, J lost 2 bases, and 10 bases stayed unmatched. The CDR3 nucleotides read TGCGCCAGCAGCCAGGGGAGGACAGGGGAGACCTACGAGCAGTACTTC. It encodes CASSQGRTGETYEQYF.

V gene TRBV10-2 combines with J gene TRBJ2-3; maybe TRBD1 (5 bases). Deletions cut 6 bases from V and 3 bases from J, with 16 bases between. The germline CDR1 and CDR2 sequences are WSHSY and SAAADI. The CDR3 consists of 15 residues. CDR3 protein: CASRLTVTFTDTQYF. The DNA for the CDR3 is TGCGCCAGCAGATTGACAGTCACCTTTACAGATACGCAGTATTTT.

This rearrangement joins TRBV9 to TRBJ1-2; possibly TRBD1 for D (5 bases). The CDR3 has 12 residues. V was shortened by 2 bases and J by 4 bases, with 6 bases between the two germline ends. Germline V CDR1 and CDR2: SGDLS, YYNGEE. DNA of the CDR3: TGTGCCAGCAGCGTGGGGGGCTATGGCTACACCTTC. Translating it yields CASSVGGYGYTF.

In DNA form, the CDR3 reads TGTGCCAGCAGCTTGGGCGGAAAGAACTATGGCTACACCTTC. Protein sequence: CASSLGGKNYGYTF. The V call is TRBV5-6, the J call TRBJ1-2, with D hard to call. The CDR3 is made up of 14 amino acids. Germline CDR1 is SGHDT and CDR2 is YYEEEE. With 0 bases removed from V and 2 bases from J, the gap between germline ends came to 8 bases.

The rearrangement links TRBV5-1 to TRBJ2-7, with a weak D call TRBD2 (6 bases). The CDR3 spans 11 residues. V was cut by 4 bases and J by 7 bases, with 9 bases left in between. The V gene's germline CDR1 is SGHRS and CDR2 YFSETQ. The CDR3 coding sequence is TGCGCCAGCAGCCTTGGGGGGGAGCAGTACTTC. This encodes CASSLGGEQYF.

To note about this clone: Germline is not matched at one junction end, which may reflect a read error. V gene TRBV19 combines with J gene TRBJ2-5, with D perhaps TRBD2 (5 bases). The CDR3 consists of 14 residues. The germline V gene encodes CDR1 LNHDA and CDR2 SQIVND (reference sequence). Written as DNA, the CDR3 is TGTGCCAGCTCAGGTCGAGGGTACCAGGAGACCCAGTACTTC. Its protein product is CASSGRGYQETQYF.

The chain employs TRBV5-1 and TRBJ1-1; 8 nucleotides line up with TRBD1. In germline, CDR1 is SGHRS, CDR2 YFSETQ. CDR3 length: 16 residues. The V gene end was trimmed by 4 bases and the J gene end by 5 bases; junction bases not matched to a gene: 13. The CDR3 DNA is TGCGCCAGCAGCCTTGGACAGGGCCGACGTGGTACTGAAGCTTTCTTT. Its translation is CASSLGQGRRGTEAFF.

The chain employs TRBV5-1 and TRBJ2-1; 7 nucleotides match TRBD1. Germline V CDR1 and CDR2: SGHRS, YFSETQ. The CDR3 runs 14 residues. The V segment lost 3 bases and the J segment 3 bases; nucleotides outside the gene matches: 3. CDR3 sequence (DNA): TGCGCCAGCAGCTCGACAGGGAACTACAATGAGCAGTTCTTC. Protein: CASSSTGNYNEQFF.

The chain carries TRBV4-1 and TRBJ2-3, with D perhaps TRBD1 (6 bases). The ends were cut back, 1 base at V and 0 bases at J, with 11 bases in the middle. There are 16 residues in the CDR3. Germline V lookup: CDR1 MGHRA, CDR2 YSYEKL. In DNA, the CDR3 is TGCGCCAGCAGCCAAGTGCCCCAGGGGAGCACAGATACGCAGTATTTT. Its translation: CASSQVPQGSTDTQYF.

V usage is TRBV27 and J usage is TRBJ2-3; possibly TRBD1 for D (5 bases). Germline V CDR1 and CDR2: MNHEY, SMNVEV (reference sequence). V lost 5 bases and J lost 5, with 11 bases in between. This CDR3 comprises 13 residues. The chain's CDR3 is CASSTRAGDTQYF. CDR3 coding DNA: TGTGCCAGCAGTACCAGGGCTGGAGATACGCAGTATTTT.

The chain recombines TRBV1 with TRBJ2-3; the table gives TRBD2 as D, unverified against the DNA. TRBV1 is designated a pseudogene. This CDR3 is built from 19 residues. The CDR3, as DNA: TGCACCAGCAGCCAAGATGGTGTTGTTGGGGGGAGGAGCACAGATACGCAGTATTTT. This sequence encodes CTSSQDGVVGGRSTDTQYF.

The chain combines TRBV27 with TRBJ1-3; TRBD1 is a possible D gene (5 bases). In germline, CDR1 is MNHEY, CDR2 SMNVEV (reference sequence). The CDR3 spans 14 residues. Trimming pared 3 bases from V and 7 bases from J, leaving 13 bases between. The CDR3 DNA follows: TGTGCCAGCAGTTTGGACATTTTCACGAACACCATATATTTT. Residues: CASSLDIFTNTIYF.

The chain has TRBV10-3 and TRBJ2-1; 7 bases fit TRBD2. This CDR3 spans 16 amino acids. V gave up 0 bases and J gave up 3 bases; unmatched junction bases: 5. The germline V gene has CDR1 ENHRY and CDR2 SYGVKD. CDR3 amino acids: CAISESGGGFYNEQFF. DNA for the CDR3: TGTGCCATCAGTGAGTCGGGGGGGGGTTTCTACAATGAGCAGTTCTTC.